This T cell receptor beta chain came from a study of OX40 agonist ivuxolimab in advanced cancers. Measured with immunoSEQ multiplex PCR; TCRdb has only the in-frame clones, and not every one. The sample includes under 95,000 clones, more than 75% seen only once; the top ten take 5.5% to 8%. Trimming took 0 bases from V and 8 from J, leaving 16 bases between them. Germline V gene lookup returns CDR1 MNHEY and CDR2 SMNVEV (reference sequence). The CDR3 extends over 15 amino acids. The sequences come from CD4+ or CD8+ T cells sorted from blood, collected in a trial of the OX40 agonist ivuxolimab. The sequence was collected from an adult with an advanced solid tumor such as melanoma, head and neck, liver or kidney cancer. This chain uses TRBV27 with TRBJ1-2, with D possibly matching TRBD1 (6 bases). The CDR3 DNA follows: TGTGCCAGCAGTTTATCAATACAGGGAAGGAACGGCTACACCTTC. It specifies CASSLSIQGRNGYTF.